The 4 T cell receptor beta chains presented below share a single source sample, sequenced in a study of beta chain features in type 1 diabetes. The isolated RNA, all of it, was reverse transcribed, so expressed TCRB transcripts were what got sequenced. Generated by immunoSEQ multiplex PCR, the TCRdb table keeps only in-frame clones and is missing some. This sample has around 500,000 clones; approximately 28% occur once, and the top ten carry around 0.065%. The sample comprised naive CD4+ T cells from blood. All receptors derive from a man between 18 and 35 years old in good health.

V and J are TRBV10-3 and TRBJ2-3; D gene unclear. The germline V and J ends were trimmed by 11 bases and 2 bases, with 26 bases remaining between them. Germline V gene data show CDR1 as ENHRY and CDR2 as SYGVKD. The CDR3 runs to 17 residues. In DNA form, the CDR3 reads TGTGCCTCATCACCCTCCCCGGCTACCGCCCACACAGATACGCAGTATTTT. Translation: CASSPSPATAHTDTQYF.

The CDR3 sequence is CASTREGHRGDTQYF. The CDR3 bases are TGTGCCAGCACCAGAGAAGGTCATCGAGGGGATACGCAGTATTTT. This sequence joins TRBV9 and TRBJ2-3; weak D call: TRBD2 (5 bases). The CDR3 is made up of 15 amino acids. Germline CDR1 SGDLS, CDR2 YYNGEE. The ends were cut back, 6 bases at V and 6 bases at J, with 20 bases in the middle.

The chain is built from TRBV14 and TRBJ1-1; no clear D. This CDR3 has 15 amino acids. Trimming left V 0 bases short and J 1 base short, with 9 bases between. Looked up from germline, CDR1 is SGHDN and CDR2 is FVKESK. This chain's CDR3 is CASSQERLPNTEAFF. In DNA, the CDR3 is TGTGCCAGCAGCCAAGAAAGACTCCCGAACACTGAAGCTTTCTTT.

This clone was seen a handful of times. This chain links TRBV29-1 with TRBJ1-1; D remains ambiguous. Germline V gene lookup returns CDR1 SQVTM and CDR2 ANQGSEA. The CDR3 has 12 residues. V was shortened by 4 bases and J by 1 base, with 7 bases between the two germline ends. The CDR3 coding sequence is TGCAGCGTTGGGCCCACGAACACTGAAGCTTTCTTT. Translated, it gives CSVGPTNTEAFF.